The 21 T cell receptor beta chains below come from one sample, sequenced in a study of blood T cell repertoires in COVID-19. Sequencing was performed with immunoSEQ multiplex PCR; in TCRdb, only in-frame clones are kept and a portion is missing. Among 65,000 to 80,000 clones listed, over 85% were seen once. The source material was peripheral blood. The receptors shown here come from a man in his fifties with active COVID-19.

The chain employs TRBV5-1 and TRBJ1-3, with 8 bases fitting TRBD1. The germline V gene has CDR1 SGHRS and CDR2 YFSETQ. V shed 4 bases, J shed 0 bases, and the junction held 9 bases outside the gene matches. The CDR3 extends over 17 amino acids. The CDR3 loop reads CASSTGQEDFSGNTIYF. CDR3 nucleotides: TGCGCCAGCAGCACGGGACAGGAGGACTTCTCTGGAAACACCATATATTTT. Supplemented by reference TRBV5-1 and TRBJ1-3, the full variable domain reads KAGVTQTPRYLIKTRGQQVTLSCSPISGHRSVSWYQQTPGQGLQFLFEYFSETQRNKGNFPGRFSGRQFSNSRSEMNVSTLELGDSALYLCASSTGQEDFSGNTIYFGEGSWLTVV.

The chain recombines TRBV5-4 with TRBJ1-2; 10 nucleotides align to TRBD1. The germline gives CDR1 SGHNT, CDR2 YYREEE (reference sequence). V shed 5 bases and J 4 bases; nucleotides not matched to a gene: 2. The CDR3 covers 13 residues. The DNA for the CDR3 is TGTGCCAGCAGGGGACAGGGGCGCTATGGCTACACCTTC. It is translated as CASRGQGRYGYTF.

The chain recombines TRBV19 with TRBJ1-6; TRBD1 matches at 7 bases. Per germline, CDR1 LNHDA and CDR2 SQIVND (reference sequence). This CDR3 spans 16 amino acids. Unmatched junction bases numbered 10, after V lost 4 bases and J lost 7 bases. The CDR3 loop reads CASSNAGTAWNSPLHF. DNA for the CDR3: TGTGCCAGTAGTAACGCCGGGACAGCTTGGAATTCACCCCTCCACTTT. Full variable domain (remainder filled in from reference TRBV19 and TRBJ1-6): DGGITQSPKYLFRKEGQNVTLSCEQNLNHDAMYWYRQDPGQGLRLIYYSQIVNDFQKGDIAEGYSVSREKKESFPLTVTSAQKNPTAFYLCASSNAGTAWNSPLHFGNGTRLTVT.

This sequence joins TRBV2 and TRBJ2-5; a possible D gene is TRBD1 (5 bases). The V end was cut by 2 bases, the J end by 1 base, with 14 bases between. CDR3 length: 16 residues. CDR1 is SNHLY and CDR2 is FYNNEI in the germline V gene. CDR3 residues: CASSEIYLGAQETQYF. The CDR3 DNA sequence: TGTGCCAGCAGTGAAATTTATTTAGGGGCCCAAGAGACCCAGTACTTC.

The rearrangement joins TRBV6-5 to TRBJ2-3, with a weak D call TRBD2 (5 bases). The germline CDR1 and CDR2 sequences are MNHEY and SVGAGI. The germline V and J ends were trimmed by 6 bases and 0 bases, with 7 bases remaining between them. CDR3 size: 13 residues. CDR3 in amino acids: CASRPGSTDTQYF. The CDR3 coding sequence is TGTGCCAGCAGACCGGGAAGCACAGATACGCAGTATTTT.

This chain joins TRBV28 and TRBJ1-2; weak D call: TRBD1 (5 bases). This CDR3 spans 16 amino acids. Germline assignment: CDR1 MDHEN and CDR2 SYDVKM. Trimming stripped 3 bases from V and 1 base from J, with 15 bases between. The CDR3 nucleotides are TGTGCCAGCAGTTTTGTGGGGGGGGAGGTTAACTATGGCTACACCTTC. It encodes CASSFVGGEVNYGYTF.

The V gene is TRBV6-6, the J gene TRBJ1-6, with D unclear. V lost 7 bases to trimming and J lost 10 bases, with 11 bases between them. The CDR3 runs 12 residues. Germline CDR1 and CDR2: MNHNY and SVGAGI (reference sequence). The CDR3 DNA reads TGTGCCAGCACCAAGATTGAGTCACCCCTCCACTTT. Translation: CASTKIESPLHF.

J is TRBJ1-2 and V is TRBV19; D not certain. V was shortened by 5 bases and J by 10 bases, with 11 bases between the two germline ends. Per germline, CDR1 LNHDA and CDR2 SQIVND (reference sequence). This CDR3 has 11 residues. CDR3 nucleotides: TGTGCCAGTAGTTTGGCCTTAAACTACACCTTC. It codes for CASSLALNYTF.

The chain employs TRBV7-2 and TRBJ1-2; tentatively, D is TRBD1 (6 bases). Per germline, CDR1 SGHTA and CDR2 FQGNSA. This CDR3 is built from 15 residues. V was pared by 4 bases and J by 0 bases, with 12 bases between. The CDR3 spells CASSSQGRANYGYTF. DNA for the CDR3: TGTGCCAGCAGCTCTCAGGGGCGAGCTAACTATGGCTACACCTTC.

The chain recombines TRBV28 with TRBJ2-3, with 8 bases fitting TRBD2. CDR1 and CDR2 (germline): MDHEN, SYDVKM. The V and J ends lost 5 bases and 1 base, in that order; junction bases with no gene match: 20. The CDR3 sequence is 20 residues long. CDR3 sequence (DNA): TGTGCCAGCAGTCCCAGCGGGAGTGGGTTATGGGGTTTGGGCACAGATACGCAGTATTTT. This translates into CASSPSGSGLWGLGTDTQYF.

The chain's CDR3 is CASSLDLGGASYEQYF. For the CDR3, the DNA is TGTGCCAGCAGCTTAGATTTAGGGGGCGCGTCCTACGAGCAGTACTTC. The chain recombines TRBV11-3 with TRBJ2-7; 7 bases map to TRBD1. The CDR3 spans 16 residues. Unmatched junction bases numbered 6, after V lost 0 bases and J lost 1 base. Germline-derived CDR1 and CDR2 are SGHNT and YENEEA.

The V gene is TRBV4-2, the J gene TRBJ1-4, with D possibly matching TRBD1 (6 bases). This CDR3 spans 16 amino acids. Germline CDR1 reads LGHNA; CDR2 reads YNFKEQ. V was pared by 2 bases and J by 5 bases, with 15 bases between. DNA for the CDR3: TGTGCCAGCAGCCAAAACCCGGGACAAGGGAATGAAAAACTGTTTTTT. This sequence encodes CASSQNPGQGNEKLFF.

V is TRBV7-2 and J is TRBJ2-3; 10 bases are a match to TRBD2. V gave up 1 base and J gave up 6 bases; unmatched junction bases: 10. CDR1 and CDR2 (germline): SGHTA, FQGNSA. The CDR3 sequence is 17 residues long. CDR3 nucleotide sequence: TGTGCCAGCAGCTTAGGGTTAGCGGGGGGCCAAGGGGATACGCAGTATTTT. This codes for CASSLGLAGGQGDTQYF.

This clone was picked up one time. The chain employs TRBV7-9 and TRBJ1-3, with 7 positions matching TRBD1. The CDR3 is made up of 16 amino acids. The junction had 8 bases not matched to a gene; V was cut back by 4 bases and J by 2 bases. Germline-derived CDR1 and CDR2 are SEHNR and FQNEAQ (reference sequence). CDR3 loop: CASSSNRGRAGNTIYF. The CDR3 DNA is TGTGCCAGCAGCTCGAACAGGGGAAGGGCTGGAAACACCATATATTTT.

The chain employs TRBV5-1 and TRBJ2-7; the match to TRBD2 covers 7 bases. V was clipped by 4 bases and J by 2 bases; unmatched bases: 6. Germline V gives CDR1 SGHRS, CDR2 YFSETQ. CDR3 length: 14 amino acids. CDR3 nucleotide sequence: TGCGCCAGCAGCCTCCTGCGGGGGACCTACGAGCAGTACTTC. Its protein product is CASSLLRGTYEQYF. The full variable domain, its missing parts supplied by reference TRBV5-1 and TRBJ2-7, is KAGVTQTPRYLIKTRGQQVTLSCSPISGHRSVSWYQQTPGQGLQFLFEYFSETQRNKGNFPGRFSGRQFSNSRSEMNVSTLELGDSALYLCASSLLRGTYEQYFGPGTRLTVT.

V gene TRBV5-4 combines with J gene TRBJ1-6; perhaps TRBD1 as D (5 bases). CDR1 and CDR2 (germline): SGHNT, YYREEE (reference sequence). The CDR3 runs 14 residues. The germline V and J ends were trimmed by 3 bases and 7 bases, with 11 bases remaining between them. CDR3 in amino acids: CASSSPTANSPLHF. Here the CDR3 DNA reads TGTGCCAGCAGCTCTCCGACAGCGAATTCACCCCTCCACTTT.

The J gene is TRBJ2-2, the V gene TRBV11-2; 8 nucleotides agree with TRBD2. This CDR3 has 15 amino acids. Trimming cost V 4 bases and J 4 bases; bases outside gene matches: 5. CDR1 and CDR2 from the germline V gene are SGHAT and FQNNGV. The CDR3 DNA reads TGTGCCAGCAGCTCGGGGGGGGGACCCACCGGGGAGCTGTTTTTT. It is translated as CASSSGGGPTGELFF.

This CDR3 is CASSVAPMENRPLHF. The CDR3 nucleotides read TGTGCCAGCAGCGTAGCCCCGATGGAGAATAGACCCCTCCACTTT. The rearrangement links TRBV9 to TRBJ1-6; D is uncertain. From germline, CDR1 is SGDLS and CDR2 YYNGEE. V was clipped by 0 bases and J by 12 bases, with 16 bases between them. The CDR3 spans 15 residues.

The chain links TRBV11-1 to TRBJ2-5; D is unclear. Germline-derived CDR1 and CDR2 are SGHAT and FQDESV (reference sequence). The CDR3 extends over 13 amino acids. Trimming took off 5 bases at V and 3 bases at J, with 10 bases between the two ends. The CDR3 DNA sequence: TGTGCCAGCAGCCGTTCAAGAGAAGAGACCCAGTACTTC. This encodes CASSRSREETQYF.

The chain is built from TRBV18 and TRBJ1-2; D remains unclear. This CDR3 has 14 residues. Trimming took 2 bases from V and 5 from J, leaving 12 bases between them. Germline V gene lookup returns CDR1 KGHSH and CDR2 LQKENI. CDR3 bases: TGTGCCAGCTCACCAAATGGAGGGTTGTATGGCTACACCTTC. This sequence encodes CASSPNGGLYGYTF.

The J gene is TRBJ2-7, the V gene TRBV15, with 8 nucleotides matching TRBD1. Germline V CDR1 and CDR2: LNHNV, YYDKDF (reference sequence). The J segment lost 7 bases and the V segment lost 0 bases, leaving 5 bases of the junction unmatched. CDR3 length: 14 amino acids. The CDR3, as DNA: TGTGCCACCAGCAGAGATCAGGGGGCAGGGGAGCAGTACTTC. It encodes CATSRDQGAGEQYF.